This section outlines one T cell receptor beta chain sequence together with its context. This sample includes further DNA sequences coding for the same CDR3. V was pared by 3 bases and J by 7 bases, with 12 bases between. CDR1 and CDR2 from the germline V gene are MDHEN and SYDVKM. The CDR3 runs to 13 residues. The data originate from a study of Ad26.COV2.S vaccination and SARS-CoV-2 variants. As for treatment: over 15 received Ad26.COV2.S at low or high dose, single or two shots; about five received placebo; per-sample allocation not given. The investigators took samples on day 63 after the first vaccine or placebo injection. TCRdb keeps only in-frame clones here, not all; method: immunoSEQ multiplex PCR. Here the sample spans about 480,000 clones, roughly 89% being singletons.

This material consisted of peripheral blood, taken in a trial of Ad26.COV2.S vaccine versus placebo. The chain links TRBV28 to TRBJ1-2; D not certain. The sequence was obtained from a person between 18 and 65 years old who received the Ad26.COV2.S COVID-19 vaccine or a placebo. The CDR3, as DNA: TGTGCCAGCAGTTTGGCCGGGAGATCTGGCTACACCTTC. This translates into CASSLAGRSGYTF.